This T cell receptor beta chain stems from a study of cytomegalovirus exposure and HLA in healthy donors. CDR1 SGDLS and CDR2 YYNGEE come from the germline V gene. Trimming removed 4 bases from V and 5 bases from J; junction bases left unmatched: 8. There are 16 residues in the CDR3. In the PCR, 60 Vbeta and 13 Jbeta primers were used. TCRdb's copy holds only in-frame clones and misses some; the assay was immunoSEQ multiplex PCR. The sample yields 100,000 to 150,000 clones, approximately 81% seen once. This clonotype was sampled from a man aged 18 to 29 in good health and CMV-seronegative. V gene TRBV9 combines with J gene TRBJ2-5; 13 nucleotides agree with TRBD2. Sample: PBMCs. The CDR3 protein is CASSIGLAGVGETQYF. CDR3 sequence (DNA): TGTGCCAGCAGCATCGGACTAGCGGGAGTGGGGGAGACCCAGTACTTC.